This TCR beta chain originates from a study of spatial heterogeneity in lung cancer. Study-wide results and limits: Higher tumor mutation counts went along with higher counts of expanded intratumoral alpha and beta TCRs.

MiXCR, run by TCRdb on the 5' RACE reads, gives a single entry per CDR3 protein. This sample carries 9,000 to 10,000 distinct CDR3 sequences, 14% of them seen once, and the ten largest clones take roughly an eighth. Noted time point: sample taken at primary tumor resection. The authors sequenced whole RNA from tumor, nontumor lung or frozen PBMC without sorting. This CDR3 spans 15 amino acids. V shed 4 bases, J shed 6 bases, and the junction held 7 bases outside the gene matches. Germline V gene lookup returns CDR1 SNHLY and CDR2 FYNNEI. The sample holds many counts of this clonotype. As yet, its antigen is unknown.

The clonotype originates from a male donor with early-stage non-small cell lung cancer. Material: lung tumor tissue, obtained at surgery. The rearrangement joins TRBV2 to TRBJ2-2; the match to TRBD2 covers 8 bases. CDR3 DNA sequence: TGTGCCAGCAGTGGGGGACTAGTATCCCCCGGGGAGCTGTTTTTT. Translated, it gives CASSGGLVSPGELFF.